One sample yielded the 8 T cell receptor beta chains listed below, sequenced in a study of cytomegalovirus exposure and HLA in healthy donors. The primer mix had 60 Vbeta and 13 Jbeta primers. Clones were read by immunoSEQ multiplex PCR, and TCRdb kept only the in-frame ones, dropping some. The sample yields 150,000 or so clones, around 83% seen once. What was sequenced was PBMCs. Source of these receptors: a middle-aged man in good health and CMV-seropositive.

The chain recombines TRBV19 with TRBJ1-2; no clear D. The V gene's germline CDR1 is LNHDA and CDR2 SQIVND (reference sequence). The CDR3 runs to 18 residues. V dropped 3 bases and J dropped 6 bases, with 26 bases sitting between them. CDR3 sequence reads: CASSIPFRGRLEAHGYTF. The CDR3 nucleotides are TGTGCCAGTAGTATCCCATTCCGGGGAAGATTGGAGGCCCATGGCTACACCTTC.

J is TRBJ2-3 and V is TRBV28; a possible D gene is TRBD2 (6 bases). CDR3 length: 12 residues. Germline loops: CDR1 MDHEN, CDR2 SYDVKM. Trimming took off 3 bases at V and 14 bases at J, with 15 bases between the two ends. CDR3 amino acids: CASSFPGSSTYF. CDR3 in DNA: TGTGCCAGCAGTTTCCCCGGGAGTTCCACGTATTTT.

This chain uses TRBV9 with TRBJ2-1; a possible D gene is TRBD2 (5 bases). V was shortened by 4 bases and J by 6 bases, with 17 bases between the two germline ends. Germline assignment: CDR1 SGDLS and CDR2 YYNGEE. CDR3 length: 15 residues. The CDR3 DNA is TGTGCCAGCAGCCCATCGAGCGGCCCTGCCAATGAGCAGTTCTTC. Protein product: CASSPSSGPANEQFF.

The gene calls are TRBV6-5 and TRBJ2-2; D may be TRBD1 (6 bases). V was shortened by 0 bases and J by 14 bases, with 16 bases between the two germline ends. CDR1 is MNHEY and CDR2 is SVGAGI in the germline V gene. The CDR3 covers 14 residues. DNA for the CDR3: TGTGCCAGCAGTTACTCGAATAGGGGGATGTCTCTGTTTTTT. Translating it yields CASSYSNRGMSLFF.

This clone has only one observation. The chain is built from TRBV25-1 and TRBJ1-2, with a tentative D call TRBD1 (5 bases). The CDR3 contains 14 residues. The V end lost 1 base, the J end lost 0 bases, and 6 bases lay between the germline ends. Germline V lookup: CDR1 MGHDK, CDR2 SYGVNS. The CDR3 DNA reads TGTGCCAGCAGTGAATGGGGGGCTAACTATGGCTACACCTTC. This sequence encodes CASSEWGANYGYTF.

This chain links TRBV7-8 with TRBJ2-7; D is perhaps TRBD1 (6 bases). The CDR3 has 13 residues. The ends were cut back, 4 bases at V and 5 bases at J, with 12 bases in the middle. Germline CDR1 reads SGHVS; CDR2 reads FQNEAQ. CDR3 protein: CASSYTGSHEQYV. The CDR3 DNA follows: TGTGCCAGCAGCTATACAGGGTCCCACGAGCAGTACGTC.

Turning to this clone: A read error may account for a junction end that differs from germline. The chain is built from TRBV5-1 and TRBJ2-7, with a weak D call TRBD1 (5 bases). This CDR3 region has 12 residues. From germline, CDR1 is SGHRS and CDR2 YFSETQ. The CDR3: CASSGRAEERYF. Written as DNA, the CDR3 is TGCGCCAGCAGCGGCAGGGCGGAAGAGCGGTACTTC.

The chain joins TRBV25-1 to TRBJ2-1, with unresolved D. Trimming took 6 bases from V and 0 from J, leaving 12 bases between them. Germline V gives CDR1 MGHDK, CDR2 SYGVNS. This CDR3 has 15 residues. CDR3 sequence (DNA): TGTGCCAGCAGCGCCAGGCGTAGCTCCTACAATGAGCAGTTCTTC. Its protein product is CASSARRSSYNEQFF.